This T cell receptor beta chain was profiled in a study of blood T cell repertoires in COVID-19. Generated by immunoSEQ multiplex PCR, the TCRdb table keeps only in-frame clones and is missing some. The sample shows some 200,000 clones, about 91% of them seen only once. The CDR3 covers 13 residues. Trimming stripped 5 bases from V and 6 bases from J, with 15 bases between. Germline loops: CDR1 GTSNPN, CDR2 SVGIG (reference sequence). This clone appeared once. The J gene is TRBJ2-3, the V gene TRBV30; D possibly corresponds to TRBD1 (5 bases). The clonotype was recovered from a man younger than 35 with active or convalescent COVID-19. The material sequenced was peripheral blood. CDR3 DNA: TGTGCCTGGGGGGCAAGTCATACCGATACGCAGTATTTT. Its protein is CAWGASHTDTQYF.